This passage covers 20 T cell receptor beta chains from one sample sequenced in a study of blood T cell repertoires in COVID-19. Profiled with immunoSEQ multiplex PCR; TCRdb holds only in-frame clones, not every one. The sample lists about 480,000 clones; around 87% were seen once. Sequencing input: PBMCs or T cells enriched from blood (not recorded which). Receptor source: a woman aged 40 to 50 who had recovered from COVID-19.

The genes are TRBV2 and TRBJ1-3; TRBD1 might be the D (6 bases). The CDR3 totals 14 residues. Germline assignment: CDR1 SNHLY and CDR2 FYNNEI. The V end was cut by 6 bases, the J end by 9 bases, with 18 bases between. In nucleotides, the CDR3 is TGTGCCAGCAGGGACAGTTTGGTATTTGGCACCATATATTTT. Protein: CASRDSLVFGTIYF.

The CDR3 protein is CASSPQPGQMGNEQFF. CDR3 bases: TGTGCCAGCAGCCCACAACCGGGACAGATGGGGAATGAGCAGTTCTTC. This chain joins TRBV9 and TRBJ2-1, with 7 positions matching TRBD1. The V segment lost 4 bases and the J segment 7 bases; nucleotides outside the gene matches: 14. Per germline, CDR1 SGDLS and CDR2 YYNGEE. The CDR3 is 16 residues long.

The CDR3 is CASSQTPGLPDYEQYF. The CDR3 DNA reads TGTGCCAGCAGCCAAACCCCGGGACTACCAGACTACGAGCAGTACTTC. The V gene is TRBV14, the J gene TRBJ2-7; 7 bases fit TRBD2. The CDR3 extends over 16 amino acids. CDR1 SGHDN and CDR2 FVKESK come from the germline V gene. V lost 2 bases to trimming and J lost 3 bases; unmatched junction nucleotides: 10.

This rearrangement joins TRBV6-2 or TRBV6-3 to TRBJ2-3; 13 bases align to TRBD2. This CDR3 has 15 amino acids. Germline CDR1 and CDR2: MNHEY and SVGEGT. The J segment lost 4 bases and the V segment lost 5 bases, leaving 3 bases of the junction unmatched. CDR3: CASSLGLAGADTQYF. CDR3 coding DNA: TGTGCCAGCAGTCTCGGACTAGCGGGAGCAGATACGCAGTATTTT.

The chain carries TRBV4-3 and TRBJ2-3; 11 bases match TRBD2. The V gene end was trimmed by 2 bases and the J gene end by 0 bases; junction bases not matched to a gene: 1. Germline values: CDR1 LGHNA, CDR2 YSLEER. This CDR3 contains 16 residues. As DNA, the CDR3 is TGCGCCAGCAGCCAAAGACTAGCGGGGAGCACAGATACGCAGTATTTT. Translating it yields CASSQRLAGSTDTQYF.

CDR3 in DNA: TGTGCCAGCAGCTTGGACCTGCAGGGAGGGGAGACCCAGTACTTC. Encoded protein: CASSLDLQGGETQYF. V is TRBV5-4 and J is TRBJ2-5; 7 bases fit TRBD2. The CDR3 has 15 residues. CDR1 is SGHNT, CDR2 YYREEE, per germline (reference sequence). V shed 0 bases, J shed 5 bases, and the junction held 7 bases outside the gene matches.

The chain has TRBV27 and TRBJ2-3; TRBD2 might be the D (5 bases). The CDR3 runs to 13 residues. V gave up 8 bases and J gave up 5 bases, with 14 bases separating them. From germline, CDR1 is MNHEY and CDR2 SMNVEV (reference sequence). CDR3 in DNA: TGTGCCAGCTCACTCCGGGCGGGAGATACGCAGTATTTT. Its protein product is CASSLRAGDTQYF.

The chain has TRBV27 and TRBJ1-2; 7 bases align to TRBD1. Germline V gene data show CDR1 as MNHEY and CDR2 as SMNVEV (reference sequence). CDR3 size: 17 residues. The J segment lost 2 bases and the V segment lost 7 bases, leaving 16 bases of the junction unmatched. CDR3 region: CASNPIRLRDSNYGYTF. Written as DNA, the CDR3 is TGTGCCAGCAATCCAATCAGACTTCGGGACAGCAACTATGGCTACACCTTC.

The chain carries TRBV24-1 and TRBJ2-7, with D maybe TRBD1 (8 bases). Looked up from germline, CDR1 is KGHDR and CDR2 is SFDVKD. V was pared by 1 base and J by 5 bases, with 14 bases between. The CDR3 runs 15 residues. The CDR3 is CATSDLQGGIDEQYF. CDR3 nucleotide sequence: TGTGCCACCAGTGATTTACAGGGGGGGATCGACGAGCAGTACTTC.

The chain has TRBV10-1 and TRBJ2-3; a weak D match, TRBD2 (6 bases). The V gene's germline CDR1 is WNHNN and CDR2 SYGVQD (reference sequence). Trimming cost V 3 bases and J 4 bases, with 14 bases left between them. CDR3 length: 15 residues. CDR3: CASSEYPGEADTQYF. For the CDR3, the DNA is TGCGCCAGCAGTGAATACCCGGGAGAAGCAGATACGCAGTATTTT.

This clone was found once. The chain employs TRBV5-1 and TRBJ2-7; 12 bases are shared with TRBD2. The length of the CDR3 is 16 residues. Trimming removed 0 bases from V and 4 bases from J; junction bases left unmatched: 5. In germline, CDR1 is SGHRS, CDR2 YFSETQ. CDR3 protein: CASSLVLTSGRYEQYF. DNA of the CDR3: TGCGCCAGCAGCTTGGTCCTAACTAGCGGGAGGTACGAGCAGTACTTC.

The chain joins TRBV4-1 to TRBJ2-3, with D unresolved. Germline V gene data show CDR1 as MGHRA and CDR2 as YSYEKL. Between the trimmed V and J ends, which lost 1 base and 2 bases, there was a span of 10 bases. CDR3 length: 15 residues. The CDR3, as DNA: TGCGCCAGCAGCCAAGTTACGGGTAACACAGATACGCAGTATTTT. Translated: CASSQVTGNTDTQYF.

The chain has TRBV7-9 and TRBJ1-3; D unresolved. The CDR3 totals 15 residues. V was pared by 7 bases and J by 0 bases, with 13 bases between. Germline CDR1 reads SEHNR; CDR2 reads FQNEAQ (reference sequence). For the CDR3, the DNA is TGTGCCAGCACCAAGAGAGGAGACTCTGGAAACACCATATATTTT. Translation: CASTKRGDSGNTIYF. Drawing the rest from reference TRBV7-9 and TRBJ1-3, the complete variable domain is DTGVSQNPRHKITKRGQNVTFRCDPISEHNRLYWYRQTLGQGPEFLTYFQNEAQLEKSRLLSDRFSAERPKGSFSTLEIQRTEQGDSAMYLCASTKRGDSGNTIYFGEGSWLTVV.

The chain is built from TRBV6-4 and TRBJ2-1; no definite D call. This CDR3 has 13 residues. V lost 8 bases and J 4 bases, leaving 12 bases between the germline ends. Germline-derived CDR1 and CDR2 are MRHNA and SNTAGT. The CDR3 DNA reads TGTGCCAGCCCGCAGGTAGTTTACAATGAGCAGTTCTTC. The encoded protein is CASPQVVYNEQFF.

The chain joins TRBV6-5 to TRBJ2-1; 8 nucleotides agree with TRBD1. Per the germline V gene, CDR1 is MNHEY and CDR2 is SVGAGI. CDR3 length equals 14 residues. V lost 6 bases and J lost 7; bases outside the gene matches: 8. The CDR3 reads CASRHPRGQNEQFF. The CDR3 region has the DNA TGTGCCAGCAGGCACCCCAGGGGGCAAAATGAGCAGTTCTTC.

The rearrangement uses TRBV7-2 and TRBJ2-5; no clear D gene. Germline V CDR1 and CDR2: SGHTA, FQGNSA. V lost 1 base, J lost 1 base, and 4 bases lay in between. This CDR3 has 13 amino acids. CDR3 DNA: TGTGCCAGCAGCTTAGTGGCCCAAGAGACCCAGTACTTC. It codes for CASSLVAQETQYF.

V is TRBV7-8 and J is TRBJ2-7, with TRBD2 matching 9 bases. Germline assignment: CDR1 SGHVS and CDR2 FQNEAQ. CDR3 size: 18 residues. J gave up 2 bases and V 4 bases, and 15 bases lay outside the gene matches. The CDR3 coding sequence is TGTGCCAGCAGCTCACTGGGACTAGCACCAGCTTGGGCCTACGAGCAGTACTTC. It is translated as CASSSLGLAPAWAYEQYF. The full variable domain, completed using reference TRBV7-8 and TRBJ2-7, is GAGVSQSPRYKVAKRGQDVALRCDPISGHVSLFWYQQALGQGPEFLTYFQNEAQLDKSGLPSDRFFAERPEGSVSTLKIQRTQQEDSAVYLCASSSLGLAPAWAYEQYFGPGTRLTVT.

The genes are TRBV5-1 and TRBJ2-7, with 7 nucleotides matching TRBD2. Germline CDR1 is SGHRS and CDR2 is YFSETQ. The CDR3 has 14 amino acids. J lost 0 bases, V lost 4 bases, and 4 bases had no gene match. The CDR3: CASSSRDYSYEQYF. CDR3 bases: TGCGCCAGCAGCAGCCGGGACTACTCCTACGAGCAGTACTTC. Combining the CDR3 with reference TRBV5-1 and TRBJ2-7 gives the whole variable domain KAGVTQTPRYLIKTRGQQVTLSCSPISGHRSVSWYQQTPGQGLQFLFEYFSETQRNKGNFPGRFSGRQFSNSRSEMNVSTLELGDSALYLCASSSRDYSYEQYFGPGTRLTVT.

This clone was recorded a few times. The rearrangement uses TRBV9 and TRBJ2-3; 9 bases map to TRBD1. The CDR3 runs to 14 residues. The junction had 6 bases not matched to a gene; V was cut back by 6 bases and J by 4 bases. Looked up from germline, CDR1 is SGDLS and CDR2 is YYNGEE. The CDR3 DNA reads TGTGCCAGCAACCCGGACAGGGGAGCAGATACGCAGTATTTT. This codes for CASNPDRGADTQYF.

The rearrangement links TRBV24-1 to TRBJ1-2; perhaps TRBD1 as D (6 bases). Trimming removed 3 bases at V and 0 bases at J, with 10 bases between. Germline CDR1 and CDR2: KGHDR and SFDVKD. CDR3 length: 15 amino acids. The CDR3 DNA follows: TGTGCCACCAGTGATGCGAACAGGGCTAACTATGGCTACACCTTC. This translates into CATSDANRANYGYTF.